Shown below are 16 T cell receptor beta chains from a single sample sequenced in a study of human thymus T cells. Thymus tissue for the work was resected from patients undergoing corrective heart surgery. The protocol was immunoSEQ multiplex PCR, while the TCRdb copy is restricted to in-frame clones and leaves out a portion. The sample includes 70,000 to 75,000 clones, about 95% of them seen just once. Sequences were obtained from thymus tissue. The receptors were sampled from a girl less than two years old with a congenital heart defect but otherwise immunologically healthy.

The chain links TRBV19 to TRBJ2-7; the D gene is possibly TRBD1 (5 bases). The ends were cut back, 4 bases at V and 6 bases at J, with 19 bases in the middle. Germline CDR1 reads LNHDA; CDR2 reads SQIVND (reference sequence). This CDR3 has 15 residues. The CDR3 region has the DNA TGTGCCAGTAGTAGTTTCCGATCTCAGGGCGCCGAGCAGTACTTC. Protein: CASSSFRSQGAEQYF.

This clone was seen just once. The rearrangement links TRBV25-1 to TRBJ1-3; D ambiguous. The germline gives CDR1 MGHDK, CDR2 SYGVNS. This CDR3 contains 14 residues. Deletions cut 5 bases from V and 0 bases from J, with 8 bases between. The CDR3 DNA reads as TGTGCCAGCAGTCCGTCCAGCTCTGGAAACACCATATATTTT. Its translation is CASSPSSSGNTIYF.

This clone has just one count. The chain has TRBV25-1 and TRBJ1-1; the match to TRBD1 covers 7 bases. The germline gives CDR1 MGHDK, CDR2 SYGVNS. The CDR3 contains 16 residues. The junction had 10 bases not matched to a gene; V was cut back by 3 bases and J by 3 bases. CDR3 residues: CASSDRLRQGDTEAFF. CDR3 nucleotides: TGTGCCAGCAGTGATCGGTTAAGGCAGGGGGACACTGAAGCTTTCTTT.

This clone was seen just once. The chain recombines TRBV7-9 with TRBJ2-7; tentatively, D is TRBD2 (6 bases). Deletions cut 3 bases from V and 0 bases from J, with 18 bases between. The germline V gene encodes CDR1 SEHNR and CDR2 FQNEAQ (reference sequence). This CDR3 has 17 amino acids. This chain's CDR3 is CASSFVSSRDVSYEQYF. The CDR3, as DNA: TGTGCCAGCAGCTTTGTCTCCTCGCGGGACGTCTCCTACGAGCAGTACTTC.

The chain uses TRBV19 and TRBJ2-1; the match to TRBD2 covers 8 bases. The length of the CDR3 is 16 residues. Trimming cost V 5 bases and J 7 bases; bases outside gene matches: 13. Germline V gene sequence: CDR1 LNHDA, CDR2 SQIVND (reference sequence). CDR3 loop: CASSLWSGSWENEQFF. CDR3 sequence (DNA): TGTGCCAGTAGTCTCTGGAGCGGGAGTTGGGAAAATGAGCAGTTCTTC.

V usage is TRBV27 and J usage is TRBJ2-7, with D perhaps matching TRBD2 (5 bases). This CDR3 is 13 amino acids long. The germline V and J ends were trimmed by 8 bases and 0 bases, with 11 bases remaining between them. CDR1 MNHEY and CDR2 SMNVEV come from the germline V gene (reference sequence). This CDR3 reads CASAGDYSYEQYF. CDR3 bases: TGTGCCAGCGCCGGGGATTACTCCTACGAGCAGTACTTC.

In this sample, this clone turned up a few times. The chain employs TRBV19 and TRBJ1-1, with D unclear. The V gene's germline CDR1 is LNHDA and CDR2 SQIVND (reference sequence). CDR3 length: 12 amino acids. V was trimmed by 6 bases and J by 0 bases, leaving 5 bases between them. CDR3 sequence: CASSFLNTEAFF. The CDR3 DNA sequence: TGTGCCAGTAGCTTCCTGAACACTGAAGCTTTCTTT.

The chain's CDR3 is CASSSIRISGANVLTF. The CDR3 nucleotides read TGTGCCAGCAGCTCAATCAGGATCTCTGGGGCCAACGTCCTGACTTTC. This chain connects TRBV11-1 to TRBJ2-6; D uncertain. Germline-derived CDR1 and CDR2 are SGHAT and FQDESV (reference sequence). The V gene lost 4 bases and the J gene lost 0 bases, with 10 bases spanning the gap. This CDR3 region has 16 residues.

The chain combines TRBV19 with TRBJ1-1; no definite D call. Germline V gives CDR1 LNHDA, CDR2 SQIVND (reference sequence). V lost 0 bases and J 5 bases, leaving 19 bases between the germline ends. The CDR3 is 17 amino acids. The CDR3 loop is CASSIDPPTALRTEAFF. The CDR3 region has the DNA TGTGCCAGTAGTATAGACCCACCCACGGCCCTGAGGACTGAAGCTTTCTTT. The full variable domain, in which reference TRBV19 and TRBJ1-1 provide the parts outside the CDR3, is DGGITQSPKYLFRKEGQNVTLSCEQNLNHDAMYWYRQDPGQGLRLIYYSQIVNDFQKGDIAEGYSVSREKKESFPLTVTSAQKNPTAFYLCASSIDPPTALRTEAFFGQGTRLTVV.

This clone was seen just once. This chain uses TRBV19 with TRBJ1-5; the D gene is possibly TRBD1 (5 bases). The CDR3 extends over 14 amino acids. The ends were cut back, 3 bases at V and 2 bases at J, with 8 bases in the middle. Germline assignment: CDR1 LNHDA and CDR2 SQIVND (reference sequence). Here the CDR3 reads CASSIRGGNQPQHF. DNA for the CDR3: TGTGCCAGTAGTATCCGGGGGGGCAATCAGCCCCAGCATTTT.

V is TRBV10-3 and J is TRBJ1-1; the D is unclear. This CDR3 is 13 amino acids long. Germline loops: CDR1 ENHRY, CDR2 SYGVKD. The ends were cut back, 2 bases at V and 1 base at J, with 5 bases in the middle. In DNA, the CDR3 is TGTGCCATCAGTGAGCCCGGGAACACTGAAGCTTTCTTT. As protein: CAISEPGNTEAFF.

The chain combines TRBV7-2 with TRBJ2-2; 8 nucleotides align to TRBD2. Germline values: CDR1 SGHTA, CDR2 FQGNSA. The CDR3 runs 16 residues. The V segment lost 4 bases and the J segment 1 base; nucleotides outside the gene matches: 5. CDR3 in amino acids: CASSSSSGRNTGELFF. Written as DNA, the CDR3 is TGTGCCAGCAGCTCCTCGAGCGGGAGGAACACCGGGGAGCTGTTTTTT. The full variable domain, completed using reference TRBV7-2 and TRBJ2-2, is GAGVSQSPSNKVTEKGKDVELRCDPISGHTALYWYRQSLGQGLEFLIYFQGNSAPDKSGLPSDRFSAERTGGSVSTLTIQRTQQEDSAVYLCASSSSSGRNTGELFFGEGSRLTVL.

The chain employs TRBV4-3 and TRBJ2-1; possibly TRBD2 for D (6 bases). Per the germline V gene, CDR1 is LGHNA and CDR2 is YSLEER. The ends were cut back, 4 bases at V and 4 bases at J, with 14 bases in the middle. The CDR3 has 15 amino acids. CDR3 protein: CASSPSSELYNEQFF. CDR3 sequence (DNA): TGCGCCAGCAGCCCGTCTAGCGAACTTTACAATGAGCAGTTCTTC.

V is TRBV28 and J is TRBJ1-5; no firm D call. Trimming removed 4 bases at V and 4 bases at J, with 23 bases between. CDR3 length: 18 amino acids. Germline V gene lookup returns CDR1 MDHEN and CDR2 SYDVKM. The DNA of the CDR3 is TGTGCCAGCAGTTCCGTCTACAATGGGGAATCTAAGAATCAGCCCCAGCATTTT. This codes for CASSSVYNGESKNQPQHF.

The gene calls are TRBV5-1 and TRBJ2-1, with 10 nucleotides matching TRBD2. CDR1 is SGHRS, CDR2 YFSETQ, per germline. V gave up 3 bases and J gave up 2 bases; unmatched junction bases: 8. The CDR3 runs to 17 residues. CDR3 DNA: TGCGCCAGCAGCTACAATTATCTAGCGGGAGCCTACAATGAGCAGTTCTTC. Translating gives CASSYNYLAGAYNEQFF.

The gene calls are TRBV15 and TRBJ2-6, with D perhaps matching TRBD1 (6 bases). Trimming took 0 bases from V and 0 from J, leaving 15 bases between them. CDR1 LNHNV and CDR2 YYDKDF come from the germline V gene (reference sequence). The CDR3 consists of 19 residues. CDR3 protein: CATSRDPRDKSSGANVLTF. The DNA for the CDR3 is TGTGCCACCAGCAGAGATCCCCGGGACAAGAGCTCTGGGGCCAACGTCCTGACTTTC.